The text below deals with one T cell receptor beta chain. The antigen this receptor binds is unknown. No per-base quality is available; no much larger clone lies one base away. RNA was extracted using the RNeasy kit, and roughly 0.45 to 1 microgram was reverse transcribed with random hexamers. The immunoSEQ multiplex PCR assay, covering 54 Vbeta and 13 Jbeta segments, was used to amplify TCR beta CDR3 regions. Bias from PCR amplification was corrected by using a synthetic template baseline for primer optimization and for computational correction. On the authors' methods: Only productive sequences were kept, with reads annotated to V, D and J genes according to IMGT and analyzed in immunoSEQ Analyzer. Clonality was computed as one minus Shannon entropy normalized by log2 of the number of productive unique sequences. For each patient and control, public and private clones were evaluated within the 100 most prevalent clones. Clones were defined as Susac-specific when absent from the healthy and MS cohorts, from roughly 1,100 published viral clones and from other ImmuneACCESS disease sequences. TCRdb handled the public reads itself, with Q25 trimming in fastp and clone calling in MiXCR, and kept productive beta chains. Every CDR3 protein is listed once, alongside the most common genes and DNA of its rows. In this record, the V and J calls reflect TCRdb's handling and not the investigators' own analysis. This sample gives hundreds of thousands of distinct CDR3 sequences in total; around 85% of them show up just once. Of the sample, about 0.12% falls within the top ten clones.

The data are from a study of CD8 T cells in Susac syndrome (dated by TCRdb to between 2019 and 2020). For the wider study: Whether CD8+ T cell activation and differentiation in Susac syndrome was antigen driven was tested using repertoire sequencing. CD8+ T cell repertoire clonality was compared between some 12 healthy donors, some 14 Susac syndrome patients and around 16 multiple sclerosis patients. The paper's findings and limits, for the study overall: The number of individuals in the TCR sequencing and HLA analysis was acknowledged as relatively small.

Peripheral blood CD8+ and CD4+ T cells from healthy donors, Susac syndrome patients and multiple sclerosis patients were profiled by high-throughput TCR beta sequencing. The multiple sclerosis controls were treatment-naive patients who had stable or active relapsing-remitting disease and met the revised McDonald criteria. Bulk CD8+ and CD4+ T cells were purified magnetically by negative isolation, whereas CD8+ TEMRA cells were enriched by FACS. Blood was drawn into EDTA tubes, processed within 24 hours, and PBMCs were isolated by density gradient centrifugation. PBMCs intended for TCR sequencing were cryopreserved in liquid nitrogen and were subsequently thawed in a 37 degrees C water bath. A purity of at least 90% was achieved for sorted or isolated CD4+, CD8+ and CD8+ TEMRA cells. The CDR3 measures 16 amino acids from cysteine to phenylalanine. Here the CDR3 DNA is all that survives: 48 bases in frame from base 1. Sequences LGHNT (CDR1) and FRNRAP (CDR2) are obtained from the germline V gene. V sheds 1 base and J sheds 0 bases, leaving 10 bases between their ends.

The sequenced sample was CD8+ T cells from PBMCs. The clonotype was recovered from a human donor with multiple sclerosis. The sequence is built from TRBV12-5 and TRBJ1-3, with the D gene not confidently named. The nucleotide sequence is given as TGTGCTAGTGGTTTGGATAGAGCAGGCTCTGGAAACACCATATATTTT. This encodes CASGLDRAGSGNTIYF.